This T cell receptor (beta chain) stems from a study of brain T cells in children with intractable seizures. The protocol was immunoSEQ multiplex PCR, while the TCRdb copy is restricted to in-frame clones and leaves out a portion. The sample has about 340,000 clones, roughly 92% seen once. Specified time point: blood from clinic visit 5 months post-surgery; TSC patient then seizure free. V was pared by 10 bases and J by 3 bases, with 6 bases of the junction left unmatched. The germline V gene has CDR1 ENHRY and CDR2 SYGVKD. The CDR3 loop spans 14 amino acids. This receptor was obtained from a boy less than two years old with tuberous sclerosis and intractable seizures. The sample was peripheral blood, taken about 5 months after surgery. The chain carries TRBV10-3 and TRBJ2-2; 9 positions agree with TRBD2. The CDR3 DNA reads TGTGCCACCTCGTTAGCGGGGGACACCGGGGAGCTGTTTTTT. Protein: CATSLAGDTGELFF.